This T cell receptor beta chain was obtained from a study of T cells in Graves' hyperthyroidism and ophthalmopathy (dated by TCRdb to about 2019). About the study as a whole: Peripheral blood was sampled at the time of initial diagnosis, prior to any treatment. To identify distinguishing TCR V-J signatures, a discovery cohort of roughly 100 patients was used, comprising roughly 45 with Graves' ophthalmopathy and about 59 with stable Graves' hyperthyroidism. An independent validation cohort of under 20 hyperthyroidism patients and 17 patients who later progressed to ophthalmopathy tested prospective prediction of ophthalmopathy. The approximately 97 discovery patients were randomly divided into training and test sets at a 7:3 ratio. In roughly six Graves' hyperthyroidism patients, the study also compared T-cell repertoires from thyroid tissue with T-cell repertoires from blood. After blood sampling, hyperthyroidism patients were treated with methimazole at a starting dose of 30 mg daily, and ophthalmopathy patients were treated with high-dose intravenous methylprednisolone. According to the paper, TCR Vbeta CDR3 sequencing was carried out on around 140 peripheral blood samples, which came from 40 to 45 ophthalmopathy, 75 or so hyperthyroidism and some 17 progressor patients.

TCR beta CDR3 regions were amplified from RNA transcripts. The TCR CDR3 was subjected to a first round of RT-PCR using the HTBI primer set and the Qiagen OneStep RT-PCR kit. A second multiplex PCR round built the libraries, followed by size selection and purification. Sequencing of the libraries was done on an Illumina HiSeq2000 using paired-end 100 bp reads. On the study's bioinformatics: Raw data were processed with SOAPnuke, discarding reads with adapters, uncalled bases, mean Phred below 15, or no exact constant-primer or identifier match. COPE v1.2.5 was used to merge the high-quality paired reads, and each unique nucleotide sequence was defined as a clonotype. MiTCR v1.1 was used to align clonotypes to the IMGT TRBV, TRBD and TRBJ reference segments. The analysis was restricted to V-J combinations with a frequency above 0.0001, which together covered about 99% of the repertoires. A TCS score was defined as the ratio between F50 (clonal expansion) and ExV (chaos), using BLOSUM62-based TCRdist between CDR3 peptides within each V-J. Welch's t-statistics and random forest reduced around 510 V-J features to 10 to 15, which were used in a naive Bayes classifier (R e1071). Thyroid-blood repertoire similarity was quantified with the Morisita-Horn index. TCRdb reprocessing: public reads trimmed at Q25 with fastp, clones called with MiXCR, in-frame beta chains kept. All rows with the same CDR3 protein become a single entry with the most common DNA and genes. TCRdb, not the original authors, processed these V and J calls. Recorded for this sample are approximately 600,000 distinct CDR3 sequences; roughly 14% of them occurred a single time. 3.5% to 4.5% of the sample is taken by the ten largest.

From the germline V gene, CDR1 is SGHTA and CDR2 is FQGNSA. The CDR3 numbers 15 residues from cysteine through phenylalanine. Of the read, only the CDR3 DNA is kept; its 45 bases are in frame from base 1. Ends trimmed: V by 1 base, J by 6 bases; bases unmatched to a gene: 7. Ophthalmopathy patients had moderately to severely active disease, Clinical Activity Score of at least 3, NOSPECS grade of at least 4, and duration under 3 months. Exclusion was applied to patients with uncontrolled infections, other autoimmune diseases, pregnancy or lactation. Diagnoses were based on clinical symptoms, serum thyroxine and TRAb, thyroid ultrasound and orbital computed tomography. PBMCs were isolated from about 9.1 ml of fresh peripheral blood by Ficoll-Paque density gradient centrifugation. Trizol reagent was used to extract total RNA, and RNA quality was then checked on an Agilent 2100 Bioanalyzer. The investigation overall reported the following: Ophthalmopathy was separated from stable hyperthyroidism by a 13 V-J signature model, with 85% to 90% sensitivity and 81% to 83% specificity obtained in cross-validation and 80%/75% obtained in testing. No statistical method was used to fix the sample size in advance, and group allocation was not hidden from the investigators. Most expanded thyroid clonotypes (frequency above 0.001) were also detected in blood, a finding suggesting that blood repertoires may reflect thyroid immune responses. In validation, the model predicted progression to ophthalmopathy a median of around 6.5 months before onset, with roughly 68% sensitivity and about 75% specificity.

The sample holds a few counts of this clonotype. Its cognate antigen has yet to be identified. No per-base quality is available; no much larger clone lies one base away. Recombination joined TRBV7-2 with TRBJ1-1; TRBD1 fits 8 bases in the junction. This clonotype was sampled from a woman between 40 and 50 years old with Graves' ophthalmopathy. Material for sequencing was blood. The bases read TGTGCCAGCAGCTTAGGGAGACAGGGGAGGCCTGAAGCTTTCTTT. It specifies CASSLGRQGRPEAFF. The full variable domain, with segments outside the CDR3 supplied by the reference TRBV7-2 and TRBJ1-1 proteins, appears as GAGVSQSPSNKVTEKGKDVELRCDPISGHTALYWYRQSLGQGLEFLIYFQGNSAPDKSGLPSDRFSAERTGGSVSTLTIQRTQQEDSAVYLCASSLGRQGRPEAFFGQGTRLTVV.